Listed below are T cell receptor beta chains from one sample, sequenced in a study of low-dose radiotherapy and immunotherapy resistance in tumors. TCRdb called the reads again in MiXCR, with one record for every CDR3 protein. This table has 85,000 to 95,000 distinct CDR3 sequences, about 20% appearing once. Sample: PBMCs, taken after low-dose radiotherapy plus immunotherapy. These receptors all stem from a female donor with ovarian cancer. Each CDR3 is given with its conserved first and last residue. Fields, in order: CDR3 length, J gene, clone size, V gene, CDR3 protein. Expanded clones get a size class; other rows say once, few or many, or leave the size out.

>13|TRBJ2-7|.|TRBV20-1
CSSASGSLYEQYF
>14|TRBJ1-2|many|TRBV7-3
CASSQTGGRYGYTF
>14|TRBJ2-2|many|TRBV28
CASSGQGAAGELFF
>16|TRBJ2-7|many|TRBV4-2
CASSQGRLAVGGEQYF
>14|TRBJ1-2|.|TRBV6-5
CASSRRTTNYGYTF
>14|TRBJ2-5|many|TRBV19
CASSTIDTQETQYF
>17|TRBJ1-5|many|TRBV7-2
CASSLVPSGAGNQPQHF
>13|TRBJ1-2|many|TRBV19
CATQPGKNYGYTF
>12|TRBJ2-5|many|TRBV20-1
CSAVGGQETQYF
>18|TRBJ2-2|many|TRBV7-3
CASSSLRTSGKNTGELFF
>16|TRBJ2-1|many|TRBV20-1
CSARDRGQGAINEQFF
>14|TRBJ2-7|many|TRBV6-6
CASRHTDPPYEQYF
>17|TRBJ2-3|.|TRBV5-3
CASSSRLLAGTTDTQYF
>13|TRBJ2-1|many|TRBV10-3
CATGGLSDNEQFF
>17|TRBJ2-3|few|TRBV9
CASTLSSQVSLTDTQYF
>13|TRBJ2-1|many|TRBV28
CASGQHSYNEQFF
>15|TRBJ2-7|many|TRBV28
CASSSAVGQGYEQYF
>17|TRBJ1-1|few|TRBV7-2
CASSVSPRILMNTEAFF
>21|TRBJ2-1|.|TRBV28
CASSLTTLLGSGPGSYNEQFF
>14|TRBJ2-1|many|TRBV24-1
CATSGSRPYNEQFF
>13|TRBJ1-2|.|TRBV23-1
CASSQTANYGYTF
>13|TRBJ2-3|many|TRBV7-3
CASSLSDSYAQYF
>14|TRBJ1-4|many|TRBV19
CASSIQGGNEKLFF
>12|TRBJ1-1|many|TRBV5-5
CASSFDRTEAFF